Below, one TCR beta chain is given with its context. This CDR3 contains 18 residues. The V segment lost 4 bases and the J segment 5 bases; nucleotides outside the gene matches: 15. Germline V gene sequence: CDR1 SGHDT, CDR2 YYEEEE. The data originate from a study of T cells in tuberculosis. The assay was immunoSEQ multiplex PCR, and TCRdb's table has in-frame clones only and misses some. The profile shows 70,000 to 95,000 clones, roughly 91% of them singletons. Sorting used thawed, overnight-rested PBMC stained with anti-CD3, a viability dye and GMM-loaded CD1B tetramer. CD1B tetramers were loaded with Rhodococcus equi-derived C32 glucose monomycolate.

The J gene is TRBJ2-5, the V gene TRBV5-6, with 12 bases aligning to TRBD2. The sequenced material came from CD1b-GMM tetramer-negative cells sorted from PBMCs. This receptor was obtained from an adult woman with latent tuberculosis. CDR3 nucleotides: TGTGCCAGCAGCGTACACCTAGCGGGGGGGCGGTTAGGGGAGACCCAGTACTTC. This translates into CASSVHLAGGRLGETQYF.